The rows below give T cell receptor beta chains drawn from one sample of a study of blood T cell repertoires in COVID-19. Method: immunoSEQ multiplex PCR; TCRdb's copy keeps in-frame clones and lacks some. The sample gives over 200,000 clones, roughly 88% of which show up once; 0.7% is in the top ten. The sample comprised peripheral blood. Source of these receptors: a human donor in a cohort sampled during active COVID-19. CDR3s include the opening cysteine and the closing phenylalanine or tryptophan. Clone size is given for some rows only: seen once, a few or many times, or a class if the clone is expanded.

abundance: -; v_gene: TRBV27; CDR3aa: CASSPPREDTLDTQYF
abundance: -; v_gene: TRBV5-4; CDR3aa: CASSLPSAAYEQYF
abundance: -; v_gene: TRBV11-2; CDR3aa: CASSLKSGRGRSYEQYF
abundance: -; v_gene: TRBV7-2; CDR3aa: CASSPRAGTGEYPLHF
abundance: -; v_gene: TRBV4-1; CDR3aa: CASSLRLVSSSYNEQFF
abundance: few; v_gene: TRBV5-4; CDR3aa: CASSSPGLAGSSYNEQFF
abundance: -; v_gene: TRBV19; CDR3aa: CASSMQGASSEAFF
abundance: -; v_gene: TRBV21-1; CDR3aa: CASSAQDSHSYNSPLHF
abundance: -; v_gene: TRBV14; CDR3aa: CPTGKNQPQHF
abundance: -; v_gene: TRBV19; CDR3aa: CASSMRGGQGVETQYF
abundance: -; v_gene: TRBV14; CDR3aa: CASSRLGQGLHF
abundance: -; v_gene: TRBV5-1; CDR3aa: CASFSSGRATGEQFF
abundance: -; v_gene: TRBV30; CDR3aa: CAWSISSDGYTF
abundance: -; v_gene: TRBV6-6; CDR3aa: CASRSGTGSEYF
abundance: -; v_gene: TRBV19; CDR3aa: CASSIVGKNEQFF
abundance: once; v_gene: TRBV3-1/TRBV3-2; CDR3aa: CASSRDLSGAYSPLHF
abundance: -; v_gene: TRBV5-1; CDR3aa: CASSAGLAGGLAYEQYF
abundance: -; v_gene: TRBV7-8; CDR3aa: CASSRWDRLTAGNTIYF
abundance: -; v_gene: TRBV19; CDR3aa: CASTSGGGEDYGYTF
abundance: -; v_gene: TRBV28; CDR3aa: CASSFSLANEQFF
abundance: -; v_gene: TRBV19; CDR3aa: CASSIRGQGTRETQYF
abundance: once; v_gene: TRBV4-3; CDR3aa: CASSRTVNYGYTF
abundance: -; v_gene: TRBV28; CDR3aa: CASSSLGDSYEQYF
abundance: -; v_gene: TRBV6-2/TRBV6-3; CDR3aa: CASSYGLISASEQYF
abundance: -; v_gene: TRBV5-5; CDR3aa: CASSLEGPHQRGRPEAFF
abundance: few; v_gene: TRBV7-9; CDR3aa: CASTQQGSYEQYF
abundance: -; v_gene: TRBV7-2; CDR3aa: CASSQHRGGYNSPLHF
abundance: -; v_gene: TRBV3-1/TRBV3-2; CDR3aa: CASSQDYGRGYEQYF
abundance: -; v_gene: TRBV27; CDR3aa: CASSLSVYNEQFF
abundance: -; v_gene: TRBV5-6; CDR3aa: CASSLRGHQETQYF
abundance: -; v_gene: TRBV7-9; CDR3aa: CASSFGTLSYEQYF
abundance: -; v_gene: TRBV5-1; CDR3aa: CASSPEPPTEAFF
abundance: -; v_gene: TRBV6-6; CDR3aa: CASSYESETQYF
abundance: few; v_gene: TRBV2; CDR3aa: CASLGGESNQPQHF
abundance: -; v_gene: TRBV27; CDR3aa: CASSSNNAYEQYF
abundance: -; v_gene: TRBV7-9; CDR3aa: CASSWAGQGALNYGYTF
abundance: -; v_gene: TRBV7-6; CDR3aa: CASSLDARGTRFAEQYF
abundance: -; v_gene: TRBV12-5; CDR3aa: CASGQGDSPLHF
abundance: -; v_gene: TRBV7-7; CDR3aa: CARYIPGGPGIYEQYF
abundance: -; v_gene: TRBV3-1/TRBV3-2; CDR3aa: CASSHSPTNEKLFF
abundance: once; v_gene: TRBV14; CDR3aa: CASSRGAGGHEQYF
abundance: -; v_gene: TRBV11-2; CDR3aa: CASSILTSGGANEQFF